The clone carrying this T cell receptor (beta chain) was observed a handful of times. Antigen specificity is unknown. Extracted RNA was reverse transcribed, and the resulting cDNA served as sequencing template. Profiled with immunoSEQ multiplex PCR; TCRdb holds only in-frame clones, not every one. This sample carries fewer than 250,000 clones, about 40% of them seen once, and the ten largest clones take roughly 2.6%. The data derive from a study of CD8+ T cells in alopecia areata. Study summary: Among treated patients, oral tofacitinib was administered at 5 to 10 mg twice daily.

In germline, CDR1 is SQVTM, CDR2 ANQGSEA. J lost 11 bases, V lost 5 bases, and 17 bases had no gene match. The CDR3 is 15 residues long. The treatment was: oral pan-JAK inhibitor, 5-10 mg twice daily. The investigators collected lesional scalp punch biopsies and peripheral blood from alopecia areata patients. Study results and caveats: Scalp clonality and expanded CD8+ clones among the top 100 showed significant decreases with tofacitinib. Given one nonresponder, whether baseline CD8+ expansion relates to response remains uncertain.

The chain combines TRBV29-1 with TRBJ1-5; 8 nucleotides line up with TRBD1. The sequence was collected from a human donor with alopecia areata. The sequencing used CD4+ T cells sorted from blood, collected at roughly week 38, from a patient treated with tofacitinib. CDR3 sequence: CSVCPLDREGLAQHF. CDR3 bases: TGCAGCGTTTGTCCTCTGGACAGGGAAGGGTTAGCCCAGCATTTT.